This TCR beta chain appears in the sequencing data of a study of shared clonotypes between healthy human individuals. Assay execution took place at the deep level. Only in-frame clones appear in the TCRdb table, and some are missing; sequencing was by immunoSEQ multiplex PCR. The table has around 1.9 million clones, approximately 94% seen once. The CDR3 is 12 residues long. V was pared by 0 bases and J by 5 bases, with 6 bases between. Germline values: CDR1 SGHKS, CDR2 YYEKEE (reference sequence). Positive CCR7 selection of CD45RO-negative cells yielded the naive CD8 cells, and terminally differentiated effector memory CD45RA+ cells were excluded.

This chain connects TRBV5-5 to TRBJ2-7; D unclear. This receptor was obtained from a man between 18 and 35 years old in good health. Some clones in this sample may be carry-over from other donors' samples. The specimen was naive CD8+ T cells from PBMCs. The CDR3 DNA reads TGTGCCAGCAGCTTGGATGACGACGAGCAGTACTTC. This sequence encodes CASSLDDDEQYF.